This T cell receptor beta chain stems from a study of early T cells in non-severe SARS-CoV-2 infection. Study-level information: The authors sequenced bulk RNA from unsorted whole blood, leaving chains unpaired. Whole-study findings and limits: A preference for anti-spike CD8 responses marked VDJdb matching, which missed private and CD4 specificities.

The TCR library protocol attached unique molecular identifiers to the individual cDNA molecules. TCRdb ran MiXCR on the 5' RACE reads and lists one entry per CDR3 protein. The sample gives approximately 79,000 distinct CDR3 sequences, around 13% of which show up once; around 1.1% is in the top ten. The CDR3 covers 11 residues. V lost 5 bases and J lost 6, with 9 bases in between. Germline V lookup: CDR1 SQVTM, CDR2 ANQGSEA. With respect to this clonotype: What it binds is not known.

The receptor's source is an adult who was a healthcare worker with PCR-confirmed SARS-CoV-2 infection or an uninfected control (not recorded which). This rearrangement joins TRBV29-1 to TRBJ2-3; the D is unclear. The specimen was whole blood. In nucleotides, the CDR3 is TGCAGCGTTAGGAGTACGGATACGCAGTATTTT. Protein product: CSVRSTDTQYF.